Following are 3 T cell receptor beta chains from one sample sequenced in a study of blood T cell repertoires in COVID-19. Method: immunoSEQ multiplex PCR; TCRdb's copy keeps in-frame clones and lacks some. The sample shows about 21,000 clones, 80% to 85% of them seen only once. The material sequenced was peripheral blood. The receptor source for this set is a man aged 40-49 years with acute or convalescent COVID-19.

The chain couples TRBV6-1 to TRBJ2-1; no firm D call. The V end lost 1 base, the J end lost 4 bases, and 8 bases lay between the germline ends. This CDR3 spans 14 amino acids. From germline, CDR1 is MNHNS and CDR2 SASEGT. In nucleotides, the CDR3 is TGTGCCAGCAGTGAAGTCACAGTTTACAATGAGCAGTTCTTC. This translates into CASSEVTVYNEQFF.

This clone appeared a single time. The chain uses TRBV29-1 and TRBJ2-5; tentatively, D is TRBD1 (6 bases). CDR1 is SQVTM, CDR2 ANQGSEA, per germline. The V and J ends lost 2 bases and 5 bases respectively, with 9 bases between them. This CDR3 contains 12 residues. CDR3 nucleotide sequence: TGCAGCGTTGAACGTCAGGGGGAGACCCAGTACTTC. The encoded protein is CSVERQGETQYF.

V is TRBV5-5 and J is TRBJ1-1; unclear D gene. The CDR3 is 14 residues long. The germline CDR1 and CDR2 sequences are SGHKS and YYEKEE (reference sequence). V was clipped by 2 bases and J by 4 bases, with 12 bases between them. CDR3 sequence (DNA): TGTGCCAGCAGCTTCACAGAGGGTCGCACTGAAGCTTTCTTT. It specifies CASSFTEGRTEAFF.